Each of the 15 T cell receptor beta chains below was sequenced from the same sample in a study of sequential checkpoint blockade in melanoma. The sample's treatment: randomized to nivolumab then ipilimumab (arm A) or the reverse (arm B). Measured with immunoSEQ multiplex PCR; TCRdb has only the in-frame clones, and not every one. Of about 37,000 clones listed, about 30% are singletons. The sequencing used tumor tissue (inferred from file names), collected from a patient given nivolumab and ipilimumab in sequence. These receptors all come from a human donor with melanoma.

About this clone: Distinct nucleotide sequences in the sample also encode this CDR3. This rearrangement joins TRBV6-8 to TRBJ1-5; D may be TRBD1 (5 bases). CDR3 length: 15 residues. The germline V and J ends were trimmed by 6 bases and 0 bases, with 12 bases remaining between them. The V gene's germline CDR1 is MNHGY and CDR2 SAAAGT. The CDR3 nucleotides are TGTGCCAGCAGCCTCCAAGGGACTAGCAATCAGCCCCAGCATTTT. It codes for CASSLQGTSNQPQHF.

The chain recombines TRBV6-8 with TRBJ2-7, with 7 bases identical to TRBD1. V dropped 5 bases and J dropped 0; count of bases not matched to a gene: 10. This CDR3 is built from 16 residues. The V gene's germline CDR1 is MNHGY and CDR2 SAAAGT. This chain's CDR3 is CASSKILSGGSYEQYF. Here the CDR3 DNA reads TGTGCCAGCAGTAAAATCCTTTCAGGGGGCTCCTACGAGCAGTACTTC.

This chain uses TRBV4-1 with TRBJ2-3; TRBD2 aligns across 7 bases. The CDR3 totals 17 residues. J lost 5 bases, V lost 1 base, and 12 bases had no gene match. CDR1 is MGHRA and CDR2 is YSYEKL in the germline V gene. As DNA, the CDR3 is TGCGCCAGCAGCCAAGTAAACATGCTCCCGGGGGGAGATACGCAGTATTTT. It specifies CASSQVNMLPGGDTQYF.

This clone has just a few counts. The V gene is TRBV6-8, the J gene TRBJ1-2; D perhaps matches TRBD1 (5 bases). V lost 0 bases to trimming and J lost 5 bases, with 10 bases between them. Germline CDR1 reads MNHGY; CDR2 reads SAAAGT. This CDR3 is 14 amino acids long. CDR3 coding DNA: TGTGCCAGCAGTTACTCGACAGTTAATTATGGCTACACCTTC. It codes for CASSYSTVNYGYTF.

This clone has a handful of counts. The CDR3 loop reads CAARGRGTGELFF. DNA for the CDR3: TGTGCCGCGAGGGGCCGAGGGACCGGGGAGCTGTTTTTT. This chain links TRBV6-8 with TRBJ2-2; the D call may be TRBD1 or TRBD2 (5 bases each). There are 13 residues in the CDR3. Germline V gene sequence: CDR1 MNHGY, CDR2 SAAAGT. The V end was cut by 11 bases, the J end by 5 bases, with 15 bases between.

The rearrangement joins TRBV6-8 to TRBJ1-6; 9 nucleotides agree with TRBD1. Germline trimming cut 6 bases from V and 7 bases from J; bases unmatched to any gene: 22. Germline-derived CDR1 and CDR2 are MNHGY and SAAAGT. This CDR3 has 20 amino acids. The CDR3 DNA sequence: TGTGCCAGCAGCTCCACCGGGACAGGGTATTTCATATTAGAGAATTCACCCCTCCACTTT. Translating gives CASSSTGTGYFILENSPLHF.

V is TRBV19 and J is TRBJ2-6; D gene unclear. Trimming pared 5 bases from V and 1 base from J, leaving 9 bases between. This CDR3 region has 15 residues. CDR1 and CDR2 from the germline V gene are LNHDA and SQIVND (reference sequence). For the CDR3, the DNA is TGTGCCAGTAGTCAGAGGAATTCTGGGGCCAACGTCCTGACTTTC. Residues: CASSQRNSGANVLTF. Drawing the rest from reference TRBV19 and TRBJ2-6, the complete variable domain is DGGITQSPKYLFRKEGQNVTLSCEQNLNHDAMYWYRQDPGQGLRLIYYSQIVNDFQKGDIAEGYSVSREKKESFPLTVTSAQKNPTAFYLCASSQRNSGANVLTFGAGSRLTVL.

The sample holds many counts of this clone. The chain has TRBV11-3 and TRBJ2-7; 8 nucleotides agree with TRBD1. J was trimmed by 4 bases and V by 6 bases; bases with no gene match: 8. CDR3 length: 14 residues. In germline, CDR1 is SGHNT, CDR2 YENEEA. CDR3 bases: TGTGCCAGCAGTGTGACAGGGGTTTGGTACGAGCAGTACTTC. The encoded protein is CASSVTGVWYEQYF.

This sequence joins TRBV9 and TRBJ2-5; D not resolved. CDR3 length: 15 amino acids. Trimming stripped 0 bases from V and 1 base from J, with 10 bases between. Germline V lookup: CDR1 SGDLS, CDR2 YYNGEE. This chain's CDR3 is CASSVAPGLQETQYF. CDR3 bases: TGTGCCAGCAGCGTAGCCCCCGGGCTCCAAGAGACCCAGTACTTC.

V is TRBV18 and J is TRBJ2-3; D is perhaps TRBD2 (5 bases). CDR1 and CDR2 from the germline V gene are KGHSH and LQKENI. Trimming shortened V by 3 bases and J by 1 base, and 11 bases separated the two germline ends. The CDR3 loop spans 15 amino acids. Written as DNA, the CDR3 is TGTGCCAGCTCACCGCGGACTGGAGGCACAGATACGCAGTATTTT. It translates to CASSPRTGGTDTQYF.

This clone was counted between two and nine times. Here the CDR3 reads CASSHNRAEQFF. The CDR3 nucleotides are TGTGCCAGCAGCCACAACAGGGCTGAGCAGTTCTTC. V usage is TRBV14 and J usage is TRBJ2-1; possible D gene TRBD1, 6 bases. Looked up from germline, CDR1 is SGHDN and CDR2 is FVKESK. This CDR3 is built from 12 residues. With 3 bases removed from V and 9 bases from J, the gap between germline ends came to 9 bases.

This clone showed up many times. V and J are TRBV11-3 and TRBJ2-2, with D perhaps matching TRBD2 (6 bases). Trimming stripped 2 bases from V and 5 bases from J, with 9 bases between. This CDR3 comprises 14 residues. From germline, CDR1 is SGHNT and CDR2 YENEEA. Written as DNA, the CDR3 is TGTGCCAGCAGCTTAAGTGCGGGGACCGGGGAGCTGTTTTTT. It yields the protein CASSLSAGTGELFF.

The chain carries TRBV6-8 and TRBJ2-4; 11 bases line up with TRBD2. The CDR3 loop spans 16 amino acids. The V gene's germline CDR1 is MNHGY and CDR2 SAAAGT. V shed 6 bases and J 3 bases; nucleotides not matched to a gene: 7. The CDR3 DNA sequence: TGTGCCAGCAGCCCCGTTCTAGCGGGGGGCAAAAACATTCAGTACTTC. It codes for CASSPVLAGGKNIQYF.

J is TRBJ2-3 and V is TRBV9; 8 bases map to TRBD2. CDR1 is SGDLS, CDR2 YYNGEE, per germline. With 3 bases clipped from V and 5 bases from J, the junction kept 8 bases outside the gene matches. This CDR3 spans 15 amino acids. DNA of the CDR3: TGTGCCAGCAGCGACGATAGCGGGAAAAGAGATACGCAGTATTTT. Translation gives CASSDDSGKRDTQYF.

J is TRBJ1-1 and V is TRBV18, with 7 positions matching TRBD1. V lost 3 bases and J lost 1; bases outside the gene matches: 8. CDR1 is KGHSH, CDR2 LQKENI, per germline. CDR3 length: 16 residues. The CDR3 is CASSPRGQAGNTEAFF. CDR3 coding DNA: TGTGCCAGCTCACCCCGAGGACAGGCCGGGAACACTGAAGCTTTCTTT.